A selection of T cell receptor beta chains follows, all from one sample in a study of T cells after yellow fever vaccination. Using its own MiXCR run on the 5' RACE reads, TCRdb lists one record per CDR3 protein. The sample records some 390,000 distinct CDR3 sequences, approximately 6% being singletons. The sample in question was PBMCs, obtained 5 days after the yellow fever booster vaccination. Source of these receptors: a man aged 25-40 years who received the YFV17D yellow fever vaccine. Both conserved end residues are part of each CDR3. A D gene is named only where the DNA matches it firmly. Clone size is given for some rows only: seen once, a few or many times, or a class if the clone is expanded.

cdr3_length j_call d_call clone_size v_call cdr3_nt cdr3_aa
14 TRBJ2-7 TRBD1 few TRBV7-2 TGTGCCAGCAGCTTAACGGGACAGTACTACGAGCAGTACTTC CASSLTGQYYEQYF
15 TRBJ1-5 NA many TRBV6-2/TRBV6-3 TGTGCCAGCTTTCCAGCCAGCAATAGCAATCAGCCCCAGCATTTT CASFPASNSNQPQHF
13 TRBJ2-5 NA many TRBV6-5 TGTGCCAGCAGTTACCTCCGTAGGGAGACCCAGTACTTC CASSYLRRETQYF
13 TRBJ1-1 NA many TRBV7-2 TGTGCCAGCAGCTCAGTCCAGAACACTGAAGCTTTCTTT CASSSVQNTEAFF
15 TRBJ2-7 TRBD1 many TRBV24-1 TGTGCCACCACCCTTGAACCGGGACAGCCCTACGAGCAGTACTTC CATTLEPGQPYEQYF
10 TRBJ2-5 NA few TRBV29-1 TGCAGCGTTGAAGCTGGCGCCCAGTACTTC CSVEAGAQYF
13 TRBJ2-7 NA many TRBV12-3/TRBV12-4 TGTGCCAGCACCCATCTCGGGTTCTACGAGCAGTACTTC CASTHLGFYEQYF
14 TRBJ2-3 NA many TRBV20-1 TGCAGTGCCCCTAGGGGGGCCCTAACAGATACGCAGTATTTT CSAPRGALTDTQYF
14 TRBJ1-4 TRBD1 few TRBV12-3/TRBV12-4 TGTGCCAGCCGCCCGACAGGGCCTAATGAAAAACTGTTTTTT CASRPTGPNEKLFF
18 TRBJ2-2 TRBD2 NA TRBV4-3 TGCGCCAGCAGCCAAGATTTGCGCGGGAGAACCAGCACCGGGGAGCTGTTTTTT CASSQDLRGRTSTGELFF
14 TRBJ2-3 NA NA TRBV28 TGTGCCAGCAGTTTATGGACTAACACAGATACGCAGTATTTT CASSLWTNTDTQYF
14 TRBJ2-3 TRBD2 many TRBV4-3 TGCGCCAGCAGCCAAGGGGACTACCAAAATACGCAGTATTTT CASSQGDYQNTQYF
14 TRBJ2-7 NA many TRBV7-2 TGTGCCAGCAGCTTACCGGGACAACTCTACGAGCAGTACTTC CASSLPGQLYEQYF
14 TRBJ2-7 TRBD1 many TRBV10-3 TGTGCCATCAGCGGACAGGGGGTGAGGGACGAGCAGTACTTC CAISGQGVRDEQYF
12 TRBJ2-7 NA many TRBV12-3/TRBV12-4 TGTGCCAGCAGCGGGTCTGCCTACGAGCAGTACTTC CASSGSAYEQYF
16 TRBJ2-7 NA many TRBV5-1 TGCGCCAGCAGCTTGGTGTCGGGAAGTTACTCCTACGAGCAGTACTTC CASSLVSGSYSYEQYF
14 TRBJ2-7 TRBD2 NA TRBV20-1 TGCAGTGCTACCCGACTAGCGGGAGCTCAGGAGCAGTACTTC CSATRLAGAQEQYF
19 TRBJ2-7 TRBD2 many TRBV7-2 TGTGCCAGCAGTCTCGGGACTCGCGCGGGATTAGCGGGCTCCTACGAGCAGTACTTC CASSLGTRAGLAGSYEQYF
13 TRBJ1-1 NA NA TRBV12-3/TRBV12-4 TGTGCCAGCAGTTTTGGGTGGGACACTGAAGCTTTCTTT CASSFGWDTEAFF
15 TRBJ2-2 TRBD1 NA TRBV4-2 TGTGCCAGCAGCCCGACAGGGGGCGACACCGGGGAGCTGTTTTTT CASSPTGGDTGELFF